Below, 14 T cell receptor beta chains from the same sample are listed, as sequenced in a study of cytomegalovirus exposure and HLA in healthy donors. The PCR ran on 60 Vbeta and 13 Jbeta primers. Clones were read by immunoSEQ multiplex PCR, and TCRdb kept only the in-frame ones, dropping some. The sample holds some 150,000 clones; 65% to 85% are singletons and the top ten take about 6.7%. Source material: PBMCs. These receptors all come from a woman between 40 and 55 years old in good health and CMV-seropositive.

This clone was recorded once. This chain uses TRBV11-1 with TRBJ2-6; 7 bases map to TRBD1. With V trimmed by 1 base and J by 0 bases, 3 bases remained unmatched. CDR1 and CDR2 (germline): SGHAT, FQDESV (reference sequence). The CDR3 is 17 amino acids. CDR3 bases: TGTGCCAGCAGCTTAGAGGGACAGTCCTCTGGGGCCAACGTCCTGACTTTC. It is translated as CASSLEGQSSGANVLTF.

The chain employs TRBV6-1 and TRBJ2-2; D is undetermined. V was pared by 2 bases and J by 3 bases, with 7 bases between. The CDR3 length is 14 residues. The germline V gene encodes CDR1 MNHNS and CDR2 SASEGT. DNA for the CDR3: TGTGCCAGCAGTGAAATGGGCCACACCGGGGAGCTGTTTTTT. Encoded protein: CASSEMGHTGELFF.

This chain uses TRBV5-4 with TRBJ2-5; 8 bases are a match to TRBD1. The CDR3 covers 13 residues. Per the germline V gene, CDR1 is SGHNT and CDR2 is YYREEE (reference sequence). J was trimmed by 4 bases and V by 3 bases; bases with no gene match: 2. The CDR3 region has the DNA TGTGCCAGCAGCTGGACAGGGTTAGAGACCCAGTACTTC. As protein: CASSWTGLETQYF.

This rearrangement joins TRBV11-2 to TRBJ2-3, with 7 bases lining up with TRBD2. The CDR3 has 16 residues. The germline V gene encodes CDR1 SGHAT and CDR2 FQNNGV. V gave up 5 bases and J gave up 6 bases; unmatched junction bases: 14. DNA for the CDR3: TGTGCCAGCAGCCCAGGACTAGTTTCTTCTTCTGATACGCAGTATTTT. It is translated as CASSPGLVSSSDTQYF.

The chain uses TRBV30 and TRBJ1-2, with 8 bases that match TRBD1. CDR1 is GTSNPN and CDR2 is SVGIG in the germline V gene (reference sequence). The CDR3 spans 14 residues. Unmatched junction bases numbered 12, after V lost 2 bases and J lost 10 bases. The CDR3 coding sequence is TGTGCCTGGAGTATTAGACGGACAGGGTTTGACTACACCTTC. Protein sequence: CAWSIRRTGFDYTF. Supplemented by reference TRBV30 and TRBJ1-2, the full variable domain reads SQTIHQWPATLVQPVGSPLSLECTVEGTSNPNLYWYRQAAGRGLQLLFYSVGIGQISSEVPQNLSASRPQDRQFILSSKKLLLSDSGFYLCAWSIRRTGFDYTFGSGTRLTVV.

The V gene is TRBV9, the J gene TRBJ2-3; TRBD2 aligns across 10 bases. V shed 3 bases, J shed 1 base, and the junction held 2 bases outside the gene matches. Germline CDR1 is SGDLS and CDR2 is YYNGEE. The CDR3 sequence is 15 residues long. In DNA, the CDR3 is TGTGCCAGCAGCGGTACTAGCGGGGGCACAGATACGCAGTATTTT. Translated, it gives CASSGTSGGTDTQYF.

V and J are TRBV9 and TRBJ1-1; TRBD1 aligns across 7 bases. Trimming cost V 3 bases and J 0 bases; bases outside gene matches: 8. Germline CDR1 SGDLS, CDR2 YYNGEE. The CDR3 spans 16 residues. This CDR3 is CASSATGTAMNTEAFF. The CDR3 coding sequence is TGTGCCAGCAGCGCTACCGGGACAGCCATGAACACTGAAGCTTTCTTT.

The rearrangement uses TRBV15 and TRBJ2-7; D is unclear. The CDR3 length is 12 residues. V lost 4 bases, J lost 9 bases, and 13 bases lay in between. Germline CDR1 and CDR2: LNHNV and YYDKDF (reference sequence). For the CDR3, the DNA is TGTGCCACCAGCAACTCGTATCGAGTGCAGTACTTC. It translates to CATSNSYRVQYF.

CDR3 residues: CASSAAYEQYF. For the CDR3, the DNA is TGTGCCAGCAGTGCTGCCTACGAGCAGTACTTC. This sequence joins TRBV2 and TRBJ2-7; D uncertain. The CDR3 contains 11 residues. Germline V gene sequence: CDR1 SNHLY, CDR2 FYNNEI. The V and J ends lost 4 bases and 2 bases respectively, with 3 bases between them.

The V and J genes are TRBV28 and TRBJ2-2, with D tentatively TRBD1 (5 bases). Germline CDR1 is MDHEN and CDR2 is SYDVKM. V dropped 7 bases and J dropped 3 bases, with 9 bases sitting between them. This CDR3 contains 13 residues. The CDR3 loop is CASKGPHTGELFF. The CDR3 bases are TGTGCCAGCAAGGGGCCTCACACCGGGGAGCTGTTTTTT.

V usage is TRBV7-2 and J usage is TRBJ2-2, with 10 bases lining up with TRBD1. CDR3 size: 15 residues. The V gene end was trimmed by 5 bases and the J gene end by 7 bases; junction bases not matched to a gene: 7. Germline V gene sequence: CDR1 SGHTA, CDR2 FQGNSA. In DNA, the CDR3 is TGTGCCAGCAGCCGACAGGGGGCAATGGGCGGGGAGCTGTTTTTT. Amino acids: CASSRQGAMGGELFF.

The chain couples TRBV6-1 to TRBJ1-2; perhaps TRBD1 as D (6 bases). Per germline, CDR1 MNHNS and CDR2 SASEGT. The CDR3 loop spans 14 amino acids. Trimming removed 4 bases at V and 5 bases at J, with 14 bases between. CDR3 nucleotide sequence: TGTGCCAGCAGTGCCACAGACAGGCGGTATGGCTACACCTTC. Protein product: CASSATDRRYGYTF.

The rearrangement links TRBV7-9 to TRBJ1-1, with a tentative D call TRBD1 (5 bases). Germline V lookup: CDR1 SEHNR, CDR2 FQNEAQ (reference sequence). CDR3 length: 13 residues. Between the trimmed V and J ends, which lost 5 bases and 4 bases, there was a span of 11 bases. CDR3 amino acids: CASSARTSTEAFF. CDR3 bases: TGTGCCAGCAGCGCCCGGACAAGCACTGAAGCTTTCTTT.

This chain connects TRBV7-9 to TRBJ2-7; 11 bases map to TRBD2. With V trimmed by 5 bases and J by 3 bases, 12 bases remained unmatched. CDR1 is SEHNR and CDR2 is FQNEAQ in the germline V gene (reference sequence). The CDR3 has 17 amino acids. The CDR3 spells CASSLLAGETSGYEQYF. In nucleotides, the CDR3 is TGTGCCAGCAGCCTACTAGCGGGGGAAACATCAGGCTACGAGCAGTACTTC.